These 18 T cell receptor beta chains originate from one sample sequenced in a study of shared clonotypes between healthy human individuals. Sequencing used immunoSEQ multiplex PCR; TCRdb keeps in-frame clones, though not all of them. The data show roughly 490,000 clones, approximately 79% seen once. The sequenced sample was PBMCs. The receptors here all came from a woman between 40 and 55 years old in good health. Some clones in this sample may be carry-over from other donors' samples.

The chain has TRBV14 and TRBJ1-2; no clear D. V was pared by 0 bases and J by 3 bases, with 11 bases between. In germline, CDR1 is SGHDN, CDR2 FVKESK. This CDR3 region has 15 residues. CDR3 region: CASSQDPGWHYGYTF. For the CDR3, the DNA is TGTGCCAGCAGCCAAGACCCCGGATGGCACTATGGCTACACCTTC.

The sample holds one count of this clone. CDR3: CASSLPLQETQYF. DNA for the CDR3: TGTGCCAGCAGCTTACCCCTCCAAGAGACCCAGTACTTC. The gene calls are TRBV7-9 and TRBJ2-5; D gene uncertain. CDR1 SEHNR and CDR2 FQNEAQ come from the germline V gene (reference sequence). The CDR3 loop spans 13 amino acids. V lost 2 bases and J lost 1, with 5 bases in between.

This chain connects TRBV5-4 to TRBJ1-2; TRBD1 matches at 11 bases. This CDR3 region has 18 residues. Germline CDR1 is SGHNT and CDR2 is YYREEE (reference sequence). V gave up 0 bases and J gave up 4 bases; unmatched junction bases: 11. For the CDR3, the DNA is TGTGCCAGCAGCTTGGCCAGGACAGGGGGCTCGTGGGGCTATGGCTACACCTTC. Amino acids: CASSLARTGGSWGYGYTF.

In this sample, this clone turned up a few times. The gene calls are TRBV9 and TRBJ1-1; TRBD1 is a possible D gene (6 bases). The germline V gene encodes CDR1 SGDLS and CDR2 YYNGEE. The CDR3 extends over 15 amino acids. V lost 0 bases and J lost 1, with 10 bases in between. The CDR3 loop reads CASSVAPDRNTEAFF. The CDR3 coding sequence is TGTGCCAGCAGCGTAGCCCCGGACAGGAACACTGAAGCTTTCTTT.

This clone showed up just once. The chain carries TRBV18 and TRBJ2-2; 10 bases fit TRBD2. With V trimmed by 2 bases and J by 2 bases, 14 bases remained unmatched. The CDR3 has 20 residues. From germline, CDR1 is KGHSH and CDR2 LQKENI. DNA of the CDR3: TGTGCCAGCTCACCAACCCCGGTGCTAGCGGGAGTTATAAACACCGGGGAGCTGTTTTTT. Translating it yields CASSPTPVLAGVINTGELFF. Filled out from reference TRBV18 and TRBJ2-2, the complete variable domain reads NAGVMQNPRHLVRRRGQEARLRCSPMKGHSHVYWYRQLPEEGLKFMVYLQKENIIDESGMPKERFSAEFPKEGPSILRIQQVVRGDSAAYFCASSPTPVLAGVINTGELFFGEGSRLTVL.

This clone was recorded many times. V usage is TRBV5-4 and J usage is TRBJ1-4; 8 nucleotides align to TRBD1. The V segment lost 4 bases and the J segment 6 bases; nucleotides outside the gene matches: 11. There are 16 residues in the CDR3. Looked up from germline, CDR1 is SGHNT and CDR2 is YYREEE (reference sequence). The CDR3 bases are TGTGCCAGCAGCGACAGACAGGGGCTAGGGGATGAAAAACTGTTTTTT. This gives the protein CASSDRQGLGDEKLFF.

V and J are TRBV5-1 and TRBJ1-2, with D possibly TRBD1 on 5 matching bases. This CDR3 is built from 13 residues. CDR1 is SGHRS and CDR2 is YFSETQ in the germline V gene. V lost 3 bases, J lost 5 bases, and 11 bases lay in between. CDR3 amino acids: CASSSWGGYGYTF. The CDR3 DNA reads TGCGCCAGCAGCTCCTGGGGGGGTTATGGCTACACCTTC.

The chain joins TRBV28 to TRBJ1-5, with TRBD1 matching 12 bases. This CDR3 region has 14 residues. Per the germline V gene, CDR1 is MDHEN and CDR2 is SYDVKM. V was pared by 5 bases and J by 5 bases, with 1 base of the junction left unmatched. Here the CDR3 reads CASSRDRGHQPQHF. The CDR3 DNA is TGTGCCAGCAGTCGGGACAGGGGGCATCAGCCCCAGCATTTT.

The chain carries TRBV6-4 and TRBJ2-3; TRBD1 matches 8 bases. From germline, CDR1 is MRHNA and CDR2 SNTAGT. The CDR3 sequence is 13 residues long. The V gene end was trimmed by 3 bases and the J gene end by 5 bases; junction bases not matched to a gene: 1. The CDR3 bases are TGTGCCAGCAGTGAACAGGGGGAAGATACGCAGTATTTT. Translation: CASSEQGEDTQYF.

The chain has TRBV7-6 and TRBJ1-4; D gene uncertain. V gave up 5 bases and J gave up 8 bases, with 21 bases separating them. The CDR3 is 16 residues long. Germline values: CDR1 SGHVS, CDR2 FNYEAQ. The CDR3 DNA reads TGTGCCAGCAGCCGCAGTAGTAGACAACTCAACGAAAAACTGTTTTTT. Translation: CASSRSSRQLNEKLFF.

This clone was found once. The chain links TRBV9 to TRBJ1-1; a possible D gene is TRBD1 (6 bases). The V and J ends lost 4 bases and 1 base respectively, with 8 bases between them. The CDR3 is made up of 13 amino acids. CDR1 is SGDLS and CDR2 is YYNGEE in the germline V gene. The CDR3 DNA is TGTGCCAGCAGCAAGGGACAGAACACTGAAGCTTTCTTT. This encodes CASSKGQNTEAFF.

This rearrangement joins TRBV11-2 to TRBJ1-2, with 8 bases lining up with TRBD1. The V and J ends lost 2 bases and 8 bases, in that order; junction bases with no gene match: 7. Looked up from germline, CDR1 is SGHAT and CDR2 is FQNNGV. The CDR3 is made up of 14 amino acids. For the CDR3, the DNA is TGTGCCAGCAGCTTACAGGGGGCCACGGAGGGCTACACCTTC. This encodes CASSLQGATEGYTF.

The chain uses TRBV14 and TRBJ2-7, with 11 bases lining up with TRBD2. V shed 4 bases, J shed 6 bases, and the junction held 5 bases outside the gene matches. The CDR3 length is 14 residues. CDR1 and CDR2 from the germline V gene are SGHDN and FVKESK. Here the CDR3 reads CASSPPLAGGEQYF. Written as DNA, the CDR3 is TGTGCCAGCAGCCCCCCTCTAGCGGGAGGCGAGCAGTACTTC.

This clone has ten or more counts. The chain couples TRBV19 to TRBJ1-5, with unresolved D. There are 15 residues in the CDR3. Germline CDR1 and CDR2: LNHDA and SQIVND (reference sequence). The germline V and J ends were trimmed by 3 bases and 4 bases, with 13 bases remaining between them. In nucleotides, the CDR3 is TGTGCCAGTAGTATTTCTACAGTACAAAATCAGCCCCAGCATTTT. This encodes CASSISTVQNQPQHF.

This chain links TRBV28 with TRBJ2-7; 8 bases are a match to TRBD1. The J segment lost 9 bases and the V segment lost 6 bases, leaving 10 bases of the junction unmatched. The V gene's germline CDR1 is MDHEN and CDR2 SYDVKM. This CDR3 is built from 13 residues. CDR3 nucleotides: TGTGCCAGCAGACGGACAGGGAAAGAGGGGCAGTACTTC. It codes for CASRRTGKEGQYF.

The rearrangement joins TRBV20-1 to TRBJ2-7; a possible D gene is TRBD1 (6 bases). V lost 2 bases, J lost 7 bases, and 9 bases lay in between. The CDR3 has 11 residues. Germline loops: CDR1 DFQATT, CDR2 SNEGSKA (reference sequence). CDR3 protein: CSARQGWEQYF. The CDR3 DNA follows: TGCAGTGCTAGACAGGGGTGGGAGCAGTACTTC.

This chain connects TRBV7-2 to TRBJ1-2; the match to TRBD1 covers 9 bases. The V gene end was trimmed by 5 bases and the J gene end by 6 bases; junction bases not matched to a gene: 10. This CDR3 spans 15 amino acids. The germline V gene has CDR1 SGHTA and CDR2 FQGNSA. The CDR3 spells CASSPGQGRIDGYTF. The CDR3 DNA reads as TGTGCCAGCAGCCCGGGACAGGGACGTATAGATGGCTACACCTTC.

As to this clone: Its ends do not fully match the called genes, so a read error is possible. The chain uses TRBV18 and TRBJ2-5; 9 bases align to TRBD1. Germline CDR1 reads KGHSH; CDR2 reads LQKENI. The length of the CDR3 is 14 residues. The CDR3 region is CASSPEGQGVGPDF. DNA for the CDR3: TGTGCCAGCTCCCCCGAGGGACAGGGCGTAGGGCCTGACTTC.